The 31 T cell receptor beta chains presented below share a single source sample, sequenced in a study of radiation and T cells in renal cell carcinoma. Here immunoSEQ multiplex PCR was the method, and the copy in TCRdb shows in-frame clones only, minus some. Of over 90,000 clones listed, roughly 82% were seen once; the top ten hold approximately 7.8%. Time point specified: blood 4 weeks post-SBRT, at nephrectomy. Described treatment: 15 Gy SBRT to primary tumor, nephrectomy 4 weeks later. The material sequenced was blood, taken from a patient whose treatment included radiotherapy and nephrectomy. The receptors here all came from a man aged 55 to 70 with renal cell carcinoma.

This clone showed up many times. The chain uses TRBV25-1 and TRBJ1-1; D might be TRBD1 (6 bases). The CDR3 runs to 15 residues. CDR1 and CDR2 from the germline V gene are MGHDK and SYGVNS. V shed 4 bases and J shed 3 bases, with 15 bases lying between them. The CDR3 region has the DNA TGTGCCAGCAGTGGGCGGACAGTCCCGGACACTGAAGCTTTCTTT. The encoded protein is CASSGRTVPDTEAFF.

The chain is built from TRBV28 and TRBJ1-1; D is unresolved. The CDR3 runs 13 residues. The V end was cut by 3 bases, the J end by 6 bases, with 11 bases between. From germline, CDR1 is MDHEN and CDR2 SYDVKM. In DNA, the CDR3 is TGTGCCAGCAGTTTCAGGAGGGTGTCTGAAGCTTTCTTT. Translated: CASSFRRVSEAFF. The whole variable domain, remainder taken from reference TRBV28 and TRBJ1-1, is DVKVTQSSRYLVKRTGEKVFLECVQDMDHENMFWYRQDPGLGLRLIYFSYDVKMKEKGDIPEGYSVSREKKERFSLILESASTNQTSMYLCASSFRRVSEAFFGQGTRLTVV.

This clone has just a few counts. The chain is built from TRBV18 and TRBJ2-5; the D gene is possibly TRBD2 (6 bases). Trimming stripped 1 base from V and 5 bases from J, with 14 bases between. This CDR3 has 15 amino acids. Germline V lookup: CDR1 KGHSH, CDR2 LQKENI. The CDR3: CASSPLVRERETQYF. CDR3 in DNA: TGTGCCAGCTCACCACTAGTACGGGAGCGGGAGACCCAGTACTTC.

V and J are TRBV4-3 and TRBJ1-1; D is ambiguous. The CDR3 extends over 14 amino acids. With 0 bases removed from V and 5 bases from J, the gap between germline ends came to 10 bases. Per the germline V gene, CDR1 is LGHNA and CDR2 is YSLEER. The CDR3 here is CASSQEQRWTEAFF. The CDR3 DNA reads TGCGCCAGCAGCCAAGAACAACGGTGGACTGAAGCTTTCTTT.

This chain connects TRBV6-1 to TRBJ1-1, with D unresolved. V was shortened by 6 bases and J by 0 bases, with 5 bases between the two germline ends. The CDR3 covers 12 residues. The germline gives CDR1 MNHNS, CDR2 SASEGT. CDR3 DNA sequence: TGTGCCAGCAGCTACCTGAACACTGAAGCTTTCTTT. Protein product: CASSYLNTEAFF.

The chain joins TRBV30 to TRBJ1-2; D possibly corresponds to TRBD1 (5 bases). The CDR3 consists of 15 residues. Germline loops: CDR1 GTSNPN, CDR2 SVGIG (reference sequence). V was pared by 0 bases and J by 0 bases, with 11 bases between. CDR3 coding DNA: TGTGCCTGGAGTGTATCGGCAGGGACTAACTATGGCTACACCTTC. This sequence encodes CAWSVSAGTNYGYTF.

The V call is TRBV5-1, the J call TRBJ1-2, with 8 bases identical to TRBD1. J was trimmed by 8 bases and V by 0 bases; bases with no gene match: 6. The CDR3 consists of 14 residues. Per the germline V gene, CDR1 is SGHRS and CDR2 is YFSETQ. The CDR3 DNA sequence: TGCGCCAGCAGCTTGGGGACAGGGCCGGAGGGCTACACCTTC. It codes for CASSLGTGPEGYTF.

V is TRBV6-5 and J is TRBJ2-1; 8 bases fit TRBD2. The ends lost 7 bases at V and 4 bases at J; junction bases unmatched: 6. This CDR3 comprises 14 residues. CDR1 and CDR2 from the germline V gene are MNHEY and SVGAGI. The DNA of the CDR3 is TGTGCCAGCACCCCCCCGGGGGGGTACAATGAGCAGTTCTTC. It encodes CASTPPGGYNEQFF.

The V call is TRBV14, the J call TRBJ2-2, with D tentatively TRBD1 (6 bases). The CDR3 is 15 residues long. V lost 4 bases and J lost 6, with 15 bases in between. Germline V CDR1 and CDR2: SGHDN, FVKESK. DNA for the CDR3: TGTGCCAGCAGCCGCCCCAGAGGGGGTCCCGGGGAGCTGTTTTTT. Its translation is CASSRPRGGPGELFF.

This chain joins TRBV6-1 and TRBJ2-7; possible D gene TRBD1, 5 bases. Per the germline V gene, CDR1 is MNHNS and CDR2 is SASEGT. Trimming took 3 bases from V and 3 from J, leaving 9 bases between them. This CDR3 contains 13 residues. CDR3 residues: CASSEAGIYEQYF. The CDR3 DNA is TGTGCCAGCAGTGAGGCAGGGATCTACGAGCAGTACTTC.

This rearrangement joins TRBV9 to TRBJ2-1; 10 nucleotides match TRBD2. The germline CDR1 and CDR2 sequences are SGDLS and YYNGEE. The CDR3 has 15 amino acids. Trimming took 0 bases from V and 14 from J; bases not matched to a gene: 11. The CDR3 is CASSVASGRVPWKFF. CDR3 DNA sequence: TGTGCCAGCAGCGTAGCAAGCGGGAGGGTTCCTTGGAAGTTCTTC. Looking up the rest from reference TRBV9 and TRBJ2-1 gives the full variable domain: DSGVTQTPKHLITATGQRVTLRCSPRSGDLSVYWYQQSLDQGLQFLIQYYNGEERAKGNILERFSAQQFPDLHSELNLSSLELGDSALYFCASSVASGRVPWKFFGPGTRLTVL.

J is TRBJ2-7 and V is TRBV5-1; D is tentatively TRBD1 or TRBD2 (5 bases each). V shed 0 bases and J shed 3 bases, with 7 bases lying between them. Per germline, CDR1 SGHRS and CDR2 YFSETQ. This CDR3 region has 13 residues. CDR3 sequence reads: CASSLVGGYEQYF. CDR3 in DNA: TGCGCCAGCAGCTTGGTTGGGGGCTACGAGCAGTACTTC.

This rearrangement joins TRBV9 to TRBJ2-5; 8 bases are shared with TRBD2. Trimming removed 4 bases from V and 2 bases from J; junction bases left unmatched: 10. The CDR3 runs 16 residues. Germline V gene lookup returns CDR1 SGDLS and CDR2 YYNGEE. CDR3 protein: CASSPRERGWQETQYF. The CDR3 region has the DNA TGTGCCAGCAGCCCCAGGGAGCGGGGGTGGCAAGAGACCCAGTACTTC.

The rearrangement joins TRBV6-1 to TRBJ2-6, with D unresolved. V was trimmed by 4 bases and J by 3 bases, leaving 16 bases between them. Germline CDR1 and CDR2: MNHNS and SASEGT. CDR3 length: 17 residues. CDR3 DNA sequence: TGTGCCAGCAGTGCTGCACTCTATATGAGTGGGGCCAACGTCCTGACTTTC. Protein sequence: CASSAALYMSGANVLTF.

The rearrangement joins TRBV7-9 to TRBJ2-7; D ambiguous. This CDR3 is built from 13 residues. Looked up from germline, CDR1 is SEHNR and CDR2 is FQNEAQ (reference sequence). Trimming removed 1 base from V and 5 bases from J, with 9 bases in between. CDR3 amino acids: CASSLDAVNEQYF. The CDR3 DNA reads as TGTGCCAGCAGCTTAGATGCGGTAAACGAGCAGTACTTC.

This sequence joins TRBV15 and TRBJ2-1; TRBD2 matches 9 bases. The ends lost 1 base at V and 6 bases at J; junction bases unmatched: 4. The CDR3 is 15 amino acids. Germline loops: CDR1 LNHNV, CDR2 YYDKDF (reference sequence). CDR3 in DNA: TGTGCCACCAGCAGAGCGGAACTAGCGGGCAATGAGCAGTTCTTC. Its translation: CATSRAELAGNEQFF.

The chain couples TRBV6-6 to TRBJ1-2; D perhaps matches TRBD1 (6 bases). This CDR3 region has 12 residues. Per the germline V gene, CDR1 is MNHNY and CDR2 is SVGAGI (reference sequence). V lost 5 bases, J lost 4 bases, and 8 bases lay in between. The CDR3 DNA is TGTGCCAGCAGTGCGGACAGCTATGGCTACACCTTC. Protein: CASSADSYGYTF.

The chain is built from TRBV6-4 and TRBJ2-7; possible D gene TRBD1, 5 bases. V lost 6 bases to trimming and J lost 3 bases, with 18 bases between them. The germline V gene encodes CDR1 MRHNA and CDR2 SNTAGT. The CDR3 is 15 amino acids. CDR3 in DNA: TGTGCCAGCAGCCCTTTGGCAGGGAAGATCTACGAGCAGTACTTC. This encodes CASSPLAGKIYEQYF.

The chain joins TRBV5-1 to TRBJ1-1; D is undetermined. V lost 3 bases and J 0 bases, leaving 6 bases between the germline ends. Looked up from germline, CDR1 is SGHRS and CDR2 is YFSETQ. There are 13 residues in the CDR3. CDR3 coding DNA: TGCGCCAGCAGCTGGCGGATGAACACTGAAGCTTTCTTT. It specifies CASSWRMNTEAFF. The full variable domain, completed using reference TRBV5-1 and TRBJ1-1, is KAGVTQTPRYLIKTRGQQVTLSCSPISGHRSVSWYQQTPGQGLQFLFEYFSETQRNKGNFPGRFSGRQFSNSRSEMNVSTLELGDSALYLCASSWRMNTEAFFGQGTRLTVV.

This clone was counted a single time. The chain recombines TRBV18 with TRBJ2-2, with no clear D. V was clipped by 1 base and J by 7 bases, with 7 bases between them. CDR1 is KGHSH and CDR2 is LQKENI in the germline V gene. The CDR3 contains 13 residues. DNA for the CDR3: TGTGCCAGCTCACCACGGGATAACGGGGAGCTGTTTTTT. Encoded protein: CASSPRDNGELFF.

The chain has TRBV14 and TRBJ2-5, with D uncertain. Germline V CDR1 and CDR2: SGHDN, FVKESK. CDR3 length equals 14 residues. The ends were cut back, 1 base at V and 1 base at J, with 7 bases in the middle. The CDR3 reads CASSQGDPQETQYF. CDR3 sequence (DNA): TGTGCCAGCAGCCAAGGGGATCCCCAAGAGACCCAGTACTTC. The complete variable domain, with remaining parts taken from reference TRBV14 and TRBJ2-5, reads EAGVTQFPSHSVIEKGQTVTLRCDPISGHDNLYWYRRVMGKEIKFLLHFVKESKQDESGMPNNRFLAERTGGTYSTLKVQPAELEDSGVYFCASSQGDPQETQYFGPGTRLLVL.

This chain joins TRBV28 and TRBJ2-1; D perhaps matches TRBD2 (6 bases). The CDR3 runs to 14 residues. CDR1 and CDR2 (germline): MDHEN, SYDVKM. Trimming pared 3 bases from V and 7 bases from J, leaving 13 bases between. CDR3 amino acids: CASSFSGDWNEQFF. CDR3 coding DNA: TGTGCCAGCAGTTTCTCCGGGGACTGGAATGAGCAGTTCTTC.

CDR3 in DNA: TGCGCCAGCAGCTTGGAACAGAAAAATGAAAAACTGTTTTTT. This encodes CASSLEQKNEKLFF. The chain recombines TRBV5-1 with TRBJ1-4; D gene uncertain. This CDR3 contains 14 residues. V was cut by 0 bases and J by 5 bases, with 8 bases left in between. CDR1 and CDR2 (germline): SGHRS, YFSETQ.

The chain employs TRBV27 and TRBJ1-3; D call uncertain. The CDR3 consists of 12 residues. V was pared by 6 bases and J by 8 bases, with 11 bases between. Germline V lookup: CDR1 MNHEY, CDR2 SMNVEV (reference sequence). CDR3 protein: CASSPVFYTIYF. The DNA for the CDR3 is TGTGCCAGCAGCCCGGTCTTTTACACCATATATTTT.

A remark on this clone: At one boundary the junction diverges from the germline segment, which might be a read error. The chain has TRBV12-5 and TRBJ2-7, with no clear D. CDR3 length: 14 amino acids. Germline V gene lookup returns CDR1 LGHNT and CDR2 FRNRAP. The CDR3 bases are TGTGCTAGTGGGTTGGGCCAAGAGAATGGTGAGCAGTACTTC. Encoded protein: CASGLGQENGEQYF.

The chain combines TRBV4-1 with TRBJ2-7; TRBD2 might be the D (5 bases). The CDR3 has 16 amino acids. CDR1 and CDR2 (germline): MGHRA, YSYEKL. The ends were cut back, 4 bases at V and 2 bases at J, with 18 bases in the middle. The CDR3 nucleotides read TGCGCCAGCAGCCCACCACGCGTTGGACTTACCTACGAGCAGTACTTC. The encoded protein is CASSPPRVGLTYEQYF.

The rearrangement uses TRBV10-3 and TRBJ2-5; D could derive from TRBD1 or TRBD2 (6 bases each). The V gene lost 6 bases and the J gene lost 5 bases, with 16 bases spanning the gap. Germline loops: CDR1 ENHRY, CDR2 SYGVKD. The CDR3 sequence is 14 residues long. This CDR3 reads CAIRGEGGRETQYF. The CDR3, as DNA: TGTGCCATCAGGGGCGAGGGGGGCCGGGAGACCCAGTACTTC.

The chain uses TRBV19 and TRBJ2-7; tentative D call: TRBD2 (5 bases). V lost 4 bases to trimming and J lost 5 bases, with 21 bases between them. The CDR3 covers 16 residues. The V gene's germline CDR1 is LNHDA and CDR2 SQIVND (reference sequence). The CDR3 bases are TGTGCCAGTAGTACATTCGGGGATGCCTTACCCCACGAGCAGTACTTC. Its translation: CASSTFGDALPHEQYF.

This chain uses TRBV18 with TRBJ2-5; perhaps TRBD2 as D (6 bases). This CDR3 is built from 14 residues. Deletions cut 3 bases from V and 4 bases from J, with 12 bases between. The germline gives CDR1 KGHSH, CDR2 LQKENI. The DNA of the CDR3 is TGTGCCAGCTCACCTGCGGGACTCCGAGAGACCCAGTACTTC. Translating it yields CASSPAGLRETQYF.

The rearrangement joins TRBV5-1 to TRBJ2-5; TRBD2 is a possible D gene (5 bases). The length of the CDR3 is 15 residues. CDR1 and CDR2 (germline): SGHRS, YFSETQ. With 0 bases removed from V and 4 bases from J, the gap between germline ends came to 13 bases. Written as DNA, the CDR3 is TGCGCCAGCAGCTTGGCCGGGTCAGGAGGAGAGACCCAGTACTTC. It specifies CASSLAGSGGETQYF.

V gene TRBV25-1 combines with J gene TRBJ2-7, with TRBD1 identical over 8 bases. Trimming removed 8 bases from V and 4 bases from J; junction bases left unmatched: 7. The CDR3 extends over 13 amino acids. The germline CDR1 and CDR2 sequences are MGHDK and SYGVNS. CDR3: CASEQGEGYEQYF. In DNA form, the CDR3 reads TGTGCCAGCGAACAGGGGGAAGGGTACGAGCAGTACTTC.